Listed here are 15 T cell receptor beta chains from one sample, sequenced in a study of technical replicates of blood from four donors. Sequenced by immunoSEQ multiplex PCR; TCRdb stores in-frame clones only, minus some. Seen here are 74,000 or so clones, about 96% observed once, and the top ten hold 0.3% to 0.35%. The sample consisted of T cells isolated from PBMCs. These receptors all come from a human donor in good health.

The CDR3, as DNA: TGTGCCAGCTCTGGACAGGTCGGGCAGCCCCAGCATTTT. Amino acids: CASSGQVGQPQHF. The J gene is TRBJ1-5, the V gene TRBV7-9, with TRBD1 identical over 7 bases. J was trimmed by 7 bases and V by 8 bases; bases with no gene match: 8. This CDR3 region has 13 residues. Germline CDR1 SEHNR, CDR2 FQNEAQ (reference sequence).

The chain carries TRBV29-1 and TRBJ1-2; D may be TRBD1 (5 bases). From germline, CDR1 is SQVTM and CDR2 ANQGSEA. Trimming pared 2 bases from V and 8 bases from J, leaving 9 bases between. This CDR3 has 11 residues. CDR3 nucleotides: TGCAGCGTTGAACAGGGAGGCGGCTACACCTTC. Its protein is CSVEQGGGYTF.

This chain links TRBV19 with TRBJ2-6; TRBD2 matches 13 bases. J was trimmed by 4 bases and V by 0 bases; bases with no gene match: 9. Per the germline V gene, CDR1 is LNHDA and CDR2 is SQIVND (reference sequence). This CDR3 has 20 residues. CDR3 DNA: TGTGCCAGTAGTATAGACGCCGGGACTAGCGGGATTGCCGGGGCCAACGTCCTGACTTTC. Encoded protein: CASSIDAGTSGIAGANVLTF.

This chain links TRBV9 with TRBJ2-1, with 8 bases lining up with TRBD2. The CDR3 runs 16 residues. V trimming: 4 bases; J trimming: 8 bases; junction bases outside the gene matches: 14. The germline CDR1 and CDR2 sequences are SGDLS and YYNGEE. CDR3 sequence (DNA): TGTGCCAGCAGCCCCTACCCGGGACTAGGATTGTATGAGCAGTTCTTC. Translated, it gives CASSPYPGLGLYEQFF. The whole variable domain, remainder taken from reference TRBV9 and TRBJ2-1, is DSGVTQTPKHLITATGQRVTLRCSPRSGDLSVYWYQQSLDQGLQFLIQYYNGEERAKGNILERFSAQQFPDLHSELNLSSLELGDSALYFCASSPYPGLGLYEQFFGPGTRLTVL.

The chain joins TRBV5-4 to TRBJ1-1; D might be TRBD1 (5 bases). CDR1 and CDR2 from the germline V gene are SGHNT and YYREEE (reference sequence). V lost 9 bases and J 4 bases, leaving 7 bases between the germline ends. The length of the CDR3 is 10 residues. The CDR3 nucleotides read TGTGCCATGGGGCGCACTGAAGCTTTCTTT. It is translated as CAMGRTEAFF.

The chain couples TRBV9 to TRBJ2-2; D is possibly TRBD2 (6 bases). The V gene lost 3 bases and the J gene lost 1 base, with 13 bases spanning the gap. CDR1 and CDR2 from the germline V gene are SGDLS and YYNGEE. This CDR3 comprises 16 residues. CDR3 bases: TGTGCCAGCAGCGGATCGGGACTCCTGAACACCGGGGAGCTGTTTTTT. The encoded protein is CASSGSGLLNTGELFF.

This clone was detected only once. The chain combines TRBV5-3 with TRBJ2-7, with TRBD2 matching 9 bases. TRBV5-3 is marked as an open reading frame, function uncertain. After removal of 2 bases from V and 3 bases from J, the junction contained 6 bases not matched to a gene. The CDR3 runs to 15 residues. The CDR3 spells CARSLHTSGCYEQYF. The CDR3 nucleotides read TGTGCCAGAAGCTTACACACTAGCGGGTGCTACGAGCAGTACTTC.

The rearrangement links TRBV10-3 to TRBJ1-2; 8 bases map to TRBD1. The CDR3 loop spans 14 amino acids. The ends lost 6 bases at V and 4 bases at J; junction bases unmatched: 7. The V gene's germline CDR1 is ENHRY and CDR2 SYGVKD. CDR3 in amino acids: CAISQDGQGYGYTF. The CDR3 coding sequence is TGTGCCATCAGCCAAGATGGACAGGGCTATGGCTACACCTTC.

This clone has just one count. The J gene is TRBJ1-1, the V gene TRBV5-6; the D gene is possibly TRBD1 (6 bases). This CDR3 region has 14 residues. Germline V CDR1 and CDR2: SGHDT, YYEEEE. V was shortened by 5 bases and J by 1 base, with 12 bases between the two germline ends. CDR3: CASSSQGGNTEAFF. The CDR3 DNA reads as TGTGCCAGCAGTTCGCAAGGGGGGAACACTGAAGCTTTCTTT.

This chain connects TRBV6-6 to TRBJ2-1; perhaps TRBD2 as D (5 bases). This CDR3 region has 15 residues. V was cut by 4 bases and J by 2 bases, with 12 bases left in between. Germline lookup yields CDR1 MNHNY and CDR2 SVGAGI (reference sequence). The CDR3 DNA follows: TGTGCCAGCAGTTTATCAGGACTTCCCTACAATGAGCAGTTCTTC. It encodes CASSLSGLPYNEQFF.

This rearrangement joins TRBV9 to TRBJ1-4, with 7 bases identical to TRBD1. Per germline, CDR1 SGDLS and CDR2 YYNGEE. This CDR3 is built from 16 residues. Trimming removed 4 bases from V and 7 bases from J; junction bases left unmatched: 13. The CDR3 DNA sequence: TGTGCCAGCAGCTTAGAAGGGGGCAGGGAAGGTGAAAAACTGTTTTTT. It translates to CASSLEGGREGEKLFF.

This chain's CDR3 is CATSRPGTSGGEEFF. The CDR3 nucleotides read TGTGCCACCAGCAGACCCGGGACTAGCGGGGGAGAGGAGTTCTTC. The rearrangement uses TRBV15 and TRBJ2-1; 14 bases match TRBD2. Losses at the gene ends were 2 bases for V and 14 bases for J; bases not matched to a gene: 8. The CDR3 is made up of 15 amino acids. Germline assignment: CDR1 LNHNV and CDR2 YYDKDF (reference sequence).

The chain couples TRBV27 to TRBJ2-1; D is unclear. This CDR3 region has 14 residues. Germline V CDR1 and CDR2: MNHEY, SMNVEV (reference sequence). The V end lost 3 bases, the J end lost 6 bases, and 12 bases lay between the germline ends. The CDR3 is CASSFRVSVNEQFF. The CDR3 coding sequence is TGTGCCAGCAGTTTTCGCGTTAGTGTCAATGAGCAGTTCTTC.

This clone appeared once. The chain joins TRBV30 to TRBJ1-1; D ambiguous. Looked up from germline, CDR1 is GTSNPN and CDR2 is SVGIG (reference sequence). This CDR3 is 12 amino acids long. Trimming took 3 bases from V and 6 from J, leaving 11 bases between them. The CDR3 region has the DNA TGTGCCTGGAGAGGAGGACTTCCTGAAGCTTTCTTT. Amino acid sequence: CAWRGGLPEAFF.

The CDR3 loop is CASSRDRANYGYTF. The CDR3 DNA sequence: TGTGCCAGCAGTCGAGACAGGGCAAACTATGGCTACACCTTC. This chain joins TRBV6-5 and TRBJ1-2; 7 nucleotides align to TRBD1. The trim removed 5 bases at V and 2 bases at J, leaving 5 bases unmatched. The CDR3 extends over 14 amino acids. Germline V gene lookup returns CDR1 MNHEY and CDR2 SVGAGI.